One and the same sample provided the 21 T cell receptor beta chains below, sequenced in a study of CD8+CD57+ T cells in acquired aplastic anemia. TCR beta VDJ and CDR3 profiling used genomic DNA as template. Each CDR3 protein gets one entry after TCRdb re-called the reads with MiXCR. The table includes 200,000 to 250,000 distinct CDR3 sequences, around 43% detected once. CD8+CD57+ cell expansion had been shown by flow cytometry in patients chosen for sequencing. Sequences were obtained from sorted CD4+, CD8+, or CD8+CD57+ T cells (not recorded which) from PBMCs. Receptors originate from a human donor with aplastic anemia.

This clonotype was counted a single time. The chain couples TRBV7-9 to TRBJ1-3; maybe TRBD1 (5 bases). The germline V and J ends were trimmed by 1 base and 4 bases, with 14 bases remaining between them. The CDR3 is 16 amino acids. CDR1 is SEHNR, CDR2 FQNEAQ, per germline (reference sequence). CDR3 sequence (DNA): TGTGCCAGCAGCTTAGACCGGGGGATGGCCGGAAACACCATATATTTT. The encoded protein is CASSLDRGMAGNTIYF.

The chain is built from TRBV25-1 and TRBJ1-4; D is undetermined. This CDR3 region has 12 residues. V lost 6 bases, J lost 8 bases, and 10 bases lay in between. The germline V gene has CDR1 MGHDK and CDR2 SYGVNS. CDR3 in DNA: TGTGCCAGCAGGGAACGGGGAGAAAAACTGTTTTTT. Protein product: CASRERGEKLFF.

The chain is built from TRBV6-6 and TRBJ1-1; D may be TRBD1 (5 bases). Trimming stripped 8 bases from V and 1 base from J, with 11 bases between. The CDR3 has 13 residues. CDR1 and CDR2 from the germline V gene are MNHNY and SVGAGI (reference sequence). The CDR3 sequence is CASGGMWNTEAFF. As DNA, the CDR3 is TGTGCCAGCGGGGGGATGTGGAACACTGAAGCTTTCTTT.

This clonotype was recorded a few times. The chain employs TRBV29-1 and TRBJ2-7; possible D gene TRBD1, 5 bases. Deletions cut 4 bases from V and 5 bases from J, with 15 bases between. The CDR3 is 13 residues long. Germline V gene lookup returns CDR1 SQVTM and CDR2 ANQGSEA. CDR3 residues: CSVGVQGKHEQYF. The CDR3 nucleotides read TGCAGCGTTGGGGTTCAGGGAAAACACGAGCAGTACTTC.

There are a few counts of this clonotype. This chain connects TRBV3-1 to TRBJ2-7, with 7 bases identical to TRBD1. The CDR3 is 15 residues long. V lost 4 bases and J lost 2; bases outside the gene matches: 8. Germline loops: CDR1 LGHDT, CDR2 YNNKEL (reference sequence). In DNA, the CDR3 is TGTGCCAGCAGCCCCCGGAACAGGGGTCCCTACGAGCAGTACTTC. Amino acid sequence: CASSPRNRGPYEQYF.

The chain recombines TRBV24-1 with TRBJ1-5; maybe TRBD1 (5 bases). The V end lost 5 bases, the J end lost 1 base, and 14 bases lay between the germline ends. The germline V gene has CDR1 KGHDR and CDR2 SFDVKD. The length of the CDR3 is 16 residues. CDR3 in DNA: TGTGCCACCAGTGCGACCGGGCAGGGAAGCAATCAGCCCCAGCATTTT. Residues: CATSATGQGSNQPQHF.

The table lists this clonotype with many counts. CDR3 bases: TGTGCCTGGGACAGGGACGTCGAGCAGTACTTC. It is translated as CAWDRDVEQYF. This chain connects TRBV30 to TRBJ2-7; 7 bases agree with TRBD1. Germline loops: CDR1 GTSNPN, CDR2 SVGIG (reference sequence). With 5 bases clipped from V and 6 bases from J, the junction kept 4 bases outside the gene matches. This CDR3 has 11 amino acids.

The J gene is TRBJ2-7, the V gene TRBV13, with 7 bases lining up with TRBD1. CDR3 size: 18 residues. Trimming took 6 bases from V and 2 from J; bases not matched to a gene: 19. Per germline, CDR1 PRHDT and CDR2 FYEKMQ (reference sequence). The CDR3: CASRQVRNTGEPPYEQYF. The CDR3 coding sequence is TGTGCCAGCAGACAAGTAAGGAACACAGGGGAGCCTCCCTACGAGCAGTACTTC.

The DNA for the CDR3 is TGTGCCAGTAGTGTATCCCCCCCTGACAGTCCCTACGAGCAGTACTTC. The encoded protein is CASSVSPPDSPYEQYF. The genes are TRBV19 and TRBJ2-7, with D perhaps TRBD1 (5 bases). Trimming cost V 5 bases and J 2 bases, with 19 bases left between them. Germline assignment: CDR1 LNHDA and CDR2 SQIVND (reference sequence). The CDR3 loop spans 16 amino acids.

Note on this clonotype: The junction differs from germline at one of its ends, possibly a read error. The rearrangement joins TRBV6-5 to TRBJ1-4; TRBD1 matches at 10 bases. The CDR3 spans 12 residues. The V gene's germline CDR1 is MNHEY and CDR2 SVGAGI. The CDR3 nucleotides are TGTGCCAGCAATTACGGGACAGGGGAACTGTTTTTT. Its translation is CASNYGTGELFF.

The gene calls are TRBV7-6 and TRBJ2-3, with D possibly called TRBD1 or TRBD2 (5 bases each). Trimming cost V 1 base and J 11 bases, with 16 bases left between them. The CDR3 totals 14 residues. Germline assignment: CDR1 SGHVS and CDR2 FNYEAQ. The CDR3 here is CASSLGLGVNEQYF. The CDR3 coding sequence is TGTGCCAGCAGCTTAGGGCTGGGGGTCAATGAGCAGTATTTT.

The rearrangement uses TRBV7-2 and TRBJ1-6, with unresolved D. Germline CDR1 and CDR2: SGHTA and FQGNSA. The CDR3 consists of 14 residues. V was clipped by 0 bases and J by 9 bases, with 9 bases between them. This chain's CDR3 is CASSLAIGSSPLHF. The CDR3 DNA is TGTGCCAGCAGCTTAGCTATAGGGAGTTCACCCCTCCACTTT.

Remarks on this clonotype: The junction shows a germline mismatch at one end, possibly a read error. The chain couples TRBV10-3 to TRBJ1-1; D may be TRBD1 (5 bases). The CDR3 runs to 14 residues. Germline V gene sequence: CDR1 ENHRY, CDR2 SYGVKD. In DNA form, the CDR3 reads TGTACCATCAGGGACCTTGGGGTGAACACTGAAGCTTTCTTT. Amino acid sequence: CTIRDLGVNTEAFF.

The V gene is TRBV3-1, the J gene TRBJ1-1; D is ambiguous. Germline V CDR1 and CDR2: LGHDT, YNNKEL (reference sequence). The CDR3 loop spans 14 amino acids. With 1 base removed from V and 4 bases from J, the gap between germline ends came to 10 bases. The CDR3 loop reads CASSQVLRRTEAFF. CDR3 nucleotides: TGTGCCAGCAGCCAAGTGCTCAGGCGCACTGAAGCTTTCTTT.

This clonotype appeared many times. The chain employs TRBV13 and TRBJ2-1; no reliable D call. CDR1 is PRHDT and CDR2 is FYEKMQ in the germline V gene (reference sequence). V gave up 3 bases and J gave up 6 bases, with 12 bases separating them. This CDR3 spans 14 amino acids. CDR3 residues: CASSLSRTGNEQFF. CDR3 sequence (DNA): TGTGCCAGCAGCTTGTCGCGTACGGGCAATGAGCAGTTCTTC.

The chain couples TRBV6-5 to TRBJ2-5; D is possibly TRBD2 (5 bases). The germline V and J ends were trimmed by 4 bases and 2 bases, with 11 bases remaining between them. Germline loops: CDR1 MNHEY, CDR2 SVGAGI. This CDR3 is built from 14 residues. The CDR3: CASSFGLGQETQYF. CDR3 nucleotide sequence: TGTGCCAGCAGTTTCGGACTGGGACAAGAGACCCAGTACTTC.

This CDR3 is CASGLAEERTQYF. In DNA form, the CDR3 reads TGTGCCAGTGGACTAGCGGAGGAGCGGACCCAGTACTTC. The chain joins TRBV12-3 or TRBV12-4 to TRBJ2-5; the match to TRBD2 covers 10 bases. Germline trimming cut 9 bases from V and 7 bases from J; bases unmatched to any gene: 8. This CDR3 is built from 13 residues.

Ten or more counts support this clonotype. This chain uses TRBV2 with TRBJ2-5; 8 bases agree with TRBD1. Germline lookup yields CDR1 SNHLY and CDR2 FYNNEI. V shed 5 bases and J 5 bases; nucleotides not matched to a gene: 4. The CDR3 runs to 13 residues. The CDR3 DNA follows: TGTGCCAGCAGTTACCGACAGGGGGAGACCCAGTACTTC. It encodes CASSYRQGETQYF.

J is TRBJ1-1 and V is TRBV4-3, with TRBD1 as a possible D gene (6 bases). V lost 5 bases, J lost 11 bases, and 21 bases lay in between. The CDR3 is 14 residues long. Germline values: CDR1 LGHNA, CDR2 YSLEER. DNA of the CDR3: TGCGCCAGCAGCAACCTCCCCCAGGGGTTAAGGGCTTTCTTT. Protein product: CASSNLPQGLRAFF.

The chain employs TRBV10-3 and TRBJ2-3; 12 bases are shared with TRBD1. Germline assignment: CDR1 ENHRY and CDR2 SYGVKD. The ends lost 7 bases at V and 4 bases at J; junction bases unmatched: 6. The CDR3 spans 15 residues. Here the CDR3 DNA reads TGTGCCATCACCTCGGGACAGGGGGCTGCAGATACGCAGTATTTT. Its protein is CAITSGQGAADTQYF.

This clonotype was seen only a few times. This chain links TRBV27 with TRBJ2-7, with TRBD2 identical over 14 bases. In germline, CDR1 is MNHEY, CDR2 SMNVEV (reference sequence). This CDR3 spans 19 amino acids. J was trimmed by 5 bases and V by 5 bases; bases with no gene match: 17. The CDR3 DNA follows: TGTGCCAGCAGTCCTGAACCCCCGGGACTAGCGGGAGCGGGCCACGAGCAGTACTTC. Translating gives CASSPEPPGLAGAGHEQYF.